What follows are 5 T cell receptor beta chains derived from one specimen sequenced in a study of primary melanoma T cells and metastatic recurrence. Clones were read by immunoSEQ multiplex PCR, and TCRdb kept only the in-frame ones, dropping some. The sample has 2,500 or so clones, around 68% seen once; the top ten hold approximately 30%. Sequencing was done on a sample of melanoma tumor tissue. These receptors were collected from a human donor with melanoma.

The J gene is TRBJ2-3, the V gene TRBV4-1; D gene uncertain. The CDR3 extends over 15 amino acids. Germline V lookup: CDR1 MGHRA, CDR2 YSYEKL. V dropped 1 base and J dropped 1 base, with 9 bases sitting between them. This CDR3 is CASSQVSSRTDTQYF. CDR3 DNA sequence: TGCGCCAGCAGCCAAGTCAGCTCCCGCACAGATACGCAGTATTTT.

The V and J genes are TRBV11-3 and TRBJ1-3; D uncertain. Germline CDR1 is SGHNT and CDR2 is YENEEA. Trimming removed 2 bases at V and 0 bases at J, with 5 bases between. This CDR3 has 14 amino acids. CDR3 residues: CASSLTSSGNTIYF. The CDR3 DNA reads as TGTGCCAGCAGCTTAACCAGCTCTGGAAACACCATATATTTT.

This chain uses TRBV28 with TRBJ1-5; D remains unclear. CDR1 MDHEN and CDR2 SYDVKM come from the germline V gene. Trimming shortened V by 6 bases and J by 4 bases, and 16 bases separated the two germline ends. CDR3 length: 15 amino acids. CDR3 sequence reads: CASSPLGEKNQPQHF. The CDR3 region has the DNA TGTGCCAGCAGCCCTCTCGGAGAAAAAAATCAGCCCCAGCATTTT.

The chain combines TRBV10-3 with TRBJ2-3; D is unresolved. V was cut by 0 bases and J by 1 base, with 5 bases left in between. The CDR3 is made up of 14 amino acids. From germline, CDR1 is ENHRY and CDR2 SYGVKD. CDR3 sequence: CAISESRGTDTQYF. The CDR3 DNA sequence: TGTGCCATCAGTGAGTCTAGGGGCACAGATACGCAGTATTTT.

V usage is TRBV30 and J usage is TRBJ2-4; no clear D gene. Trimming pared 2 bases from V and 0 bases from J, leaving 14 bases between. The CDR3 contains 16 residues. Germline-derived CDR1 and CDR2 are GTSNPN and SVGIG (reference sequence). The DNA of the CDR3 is TGTGCCTGGAGTTCGTGGGGTGACTTAGCCAAAAACATTCAGTACTTC. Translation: CAWSSWGDLAKNIQYF.